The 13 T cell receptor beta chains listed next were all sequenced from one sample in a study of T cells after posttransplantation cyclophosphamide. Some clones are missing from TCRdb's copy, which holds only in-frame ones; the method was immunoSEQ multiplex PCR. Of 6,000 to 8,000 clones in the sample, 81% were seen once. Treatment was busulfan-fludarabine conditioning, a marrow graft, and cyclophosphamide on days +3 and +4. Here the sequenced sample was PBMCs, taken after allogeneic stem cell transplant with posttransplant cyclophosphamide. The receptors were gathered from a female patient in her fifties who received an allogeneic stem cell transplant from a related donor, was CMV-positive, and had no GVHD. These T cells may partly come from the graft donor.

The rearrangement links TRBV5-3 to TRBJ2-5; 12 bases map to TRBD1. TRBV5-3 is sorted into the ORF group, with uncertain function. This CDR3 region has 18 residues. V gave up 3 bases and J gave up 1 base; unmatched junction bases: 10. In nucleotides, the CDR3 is TGTGCCAGAAGCTCCGGGACAGGGGGCGCAGATTTCCAAGAGACCCAGTACTTC. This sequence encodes CARSSGTGGADFQETQYF.

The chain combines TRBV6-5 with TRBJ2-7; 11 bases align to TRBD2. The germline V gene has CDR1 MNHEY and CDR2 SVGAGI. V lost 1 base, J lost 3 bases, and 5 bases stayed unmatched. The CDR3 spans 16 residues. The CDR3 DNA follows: TGTGCCAGCAGTTACTTAACTAGCGGGAGAATCTACGAGCAGTACTTC. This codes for CASSYLTSGRIYEQYF.

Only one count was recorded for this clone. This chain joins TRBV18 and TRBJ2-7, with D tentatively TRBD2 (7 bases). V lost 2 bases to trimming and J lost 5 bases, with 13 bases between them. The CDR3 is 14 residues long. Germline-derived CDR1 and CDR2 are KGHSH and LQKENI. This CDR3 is CASSPGGGSDEQYF. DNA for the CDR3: TGTGCCAGCTCACCAGGGGGGGGCTCGGACGAGCAGTACTTC.

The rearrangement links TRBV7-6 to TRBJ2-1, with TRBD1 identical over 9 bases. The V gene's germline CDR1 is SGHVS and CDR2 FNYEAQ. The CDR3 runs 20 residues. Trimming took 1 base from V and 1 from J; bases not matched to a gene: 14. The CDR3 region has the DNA TGTGCCAGCAGCTTAGGACCTCGCGGGACAGGGAAAGGGTCCTACAATGAGCAGTTCTTC. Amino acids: CASSLGPRGTGKGSYNEQFF. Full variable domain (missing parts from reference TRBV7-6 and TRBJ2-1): GAGVSQSPRYKVTKRGQDVALRCDPISGHVSLYWYRQALGQGPEFLTYFNYEAQQDKSGLPNDRFSAERPEGSISTLTIQRTEQRDSAMYRCASSLGPRGTGKGSYNEQFFGPGTRLTVL.

CDR3 nucleotides: TGTGCCAGCTCACCGCCCATAGATCGAAACACCATATATTTT. Encoded protein: CASSPPIDRNTIYF. The chain links TRBV18 to TRBJ1-3; the D is unclear. This CDR3 is built from 14 residues. Germline V CDR1 and CDR2: KGHSH, LQKENI. V gave up 3 bases and J gave up 5 bases, with 11 bases separating them.

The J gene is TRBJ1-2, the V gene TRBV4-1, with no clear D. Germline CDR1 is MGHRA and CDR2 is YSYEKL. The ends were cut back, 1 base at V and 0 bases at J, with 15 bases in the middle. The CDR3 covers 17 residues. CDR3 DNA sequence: TGCGCCAGCAGCCAAGGACACCTTAAGCCCACTAACTATGGCTACACCTTC. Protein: CASSQGHLKPTNYGYTF.

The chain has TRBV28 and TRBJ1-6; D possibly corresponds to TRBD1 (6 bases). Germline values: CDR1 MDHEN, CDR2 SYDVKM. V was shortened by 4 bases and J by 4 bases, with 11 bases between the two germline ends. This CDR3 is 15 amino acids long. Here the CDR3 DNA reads TGTGCCAGCAGTTGGGGCAGGGGTTATAATTCACCCCTCCACTTT. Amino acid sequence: CASSWGRGYNSPLHF.

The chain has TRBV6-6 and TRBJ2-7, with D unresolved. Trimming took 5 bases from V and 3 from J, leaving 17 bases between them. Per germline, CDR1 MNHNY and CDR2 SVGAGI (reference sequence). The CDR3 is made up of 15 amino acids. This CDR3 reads CASSAQQDLNYEQYF. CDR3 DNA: TGTGCCAGCAGTGCACAGCAAGATCTAAACTACGAGCAGTACTTC.

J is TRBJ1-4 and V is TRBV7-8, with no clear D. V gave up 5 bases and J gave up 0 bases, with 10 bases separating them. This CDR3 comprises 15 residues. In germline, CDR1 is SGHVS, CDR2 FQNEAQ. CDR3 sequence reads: CASSEVASTNEKLFF. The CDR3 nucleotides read TGTGCCAGCAGCGAAGTGGCATCAACTAATGAAAAACTGTTTTTT.

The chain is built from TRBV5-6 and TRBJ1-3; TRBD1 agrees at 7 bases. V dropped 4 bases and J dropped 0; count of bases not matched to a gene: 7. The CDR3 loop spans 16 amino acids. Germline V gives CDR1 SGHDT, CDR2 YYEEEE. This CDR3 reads CASSAGTVVSGNTIYF. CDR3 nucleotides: TGTGCCAGCAGCGCCGGGACAGTGGTCTCTGGAAACACCATATATTTT.

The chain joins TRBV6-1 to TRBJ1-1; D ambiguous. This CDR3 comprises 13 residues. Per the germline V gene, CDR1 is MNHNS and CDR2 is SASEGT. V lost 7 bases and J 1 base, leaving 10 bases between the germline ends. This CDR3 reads CASKRVTNTEAFF. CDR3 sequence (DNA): TGTGCCAGCAAGAGGGTTACGAACACTGAAGCTTTCTTT.

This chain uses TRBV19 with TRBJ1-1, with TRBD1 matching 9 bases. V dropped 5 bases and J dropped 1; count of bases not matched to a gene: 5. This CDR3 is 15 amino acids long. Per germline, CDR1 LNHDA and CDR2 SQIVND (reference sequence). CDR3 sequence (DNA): TGTGCCAGTAGTTCAGGACAGGGGTGGAACACTGAAGCTTTCTTT. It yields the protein CASSSGQGWNTEAFF.

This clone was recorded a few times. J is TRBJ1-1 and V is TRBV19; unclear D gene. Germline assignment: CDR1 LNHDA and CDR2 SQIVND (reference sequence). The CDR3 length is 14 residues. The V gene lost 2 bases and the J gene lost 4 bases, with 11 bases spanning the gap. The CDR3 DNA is TGTGCCAGTAGTATAACCCCTGCTAGCACTGAAGCTTTCTTT. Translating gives CASSITPASTEAFF.